This passage covers 12 T cell receptor beta chains from one sample sequenced in a study of cytomegalovirus exposure and HLA in healthy donors. 13 Jbeta primers and 60 Vbeta primers were used for the PCR. Produced via immunoSEQ multiplex PCR; TCRdb's table is partial and in-frame only. Among 140,000 to 150,000 clones listed, approximately 63% were seen once. The source material was PBMCs. The receptors here all came from a woman aged 55-75 years in good health and CMV-seropositive.

The V call is TRBV7-3, the J call TRBJ2-1, with TRBD2 matching 7 bases. The CDR3 contains 18 residues. After removal of 1 base from V and 7 bases from J, the junction contained 16 bases not matched to a gene. Germline CDR1 is SGHTA and CDR2 is FQGTGA. This CDR3 is CASSLRPPGLGGPNEQFF. CDR3 nucleotides: TGTGCCAGCAGCTTAAGGCCCCCTGGGCTGGGAGGGCCTAATGAGCAGTTCTTC.

About this clone itself: Relative to the germline gene, one junction end is altered; a read error may explain this. The rearrangement joins TRBV20-1 to TRBJ1-1; 7 bases line up with TRBD1. This CDR3 region has 11 residues. Germline V lookup: CDR1 DFQATT, CDR2 SNEGSKA (reference sequence). Here the CDR3 DNA reads TGCAGTGCTCCCACATCGGGACAGATTGTCTTT. Amino acids: CSAPTSGQIVF.

This chain links TRBV7-8 with TRBJ2-7, with TRBD2 matching 12 bases. Germline V CDR1 and CDR2: SGHVS, FQNEAQ. The CDR3 is 14 amino acids. V trimming: 5 bases; J trimming: 7 bases; junction bases outside the gene matches: 6. The CDR3 here is CASSRPGLAGEQYF. The CDR3 DNA follows: TGTGCCAGCAGCCGTCCGGGACTAGCGGGTGAGCAGTACTTC.

The chain links TRBV7-8 to TRBJ2-7; D call uncertain. The CDR3 consists of 14 residues. Trimming cost V 2 bases and J 1 base, with 9 bases left between them. CDR1 SGHVS and CDR2 FQNEAQ come from the germline V gene. CDR3 protein: CASSLSPQSYEQYF. The DNA of the CDR3 is TGTGCCAGCAGCTTATCCCCCCAATCCTACGAGCAGTACTTC.

This sequence joins TRBV25-1 and TRBJ2-2; D might be TRBD2 (7 bases). Germline assignment: CDR1 MGHDK and CDR2 SYGVNS. V was pared by 6 bases and J by 0 bases, with 14 bases between. There are 16 residues in the CDR3. Here the CDR3 reads CASRQAGATNTGELFF. CDR3 nucleotide sequence: TGTGCCAGCAGACAGGCGGGGGCTACGAACACCGGGGAGCTGTTTTTT.

The chain joins TRBV6-6 to TRBJ1-1, with D possibly matching TRBD1 (5 bases). The V and J ends lost 2 bases and 5 bases respectively, with 15 bases between them. CDR1 is MNHNY and CDR2 is SVGAGI in the germline V gene (reference sequence). The CDR3 is 15 amino acids. In DNA, the CDR3 is TGTGCCAGCAGTTACGGAGCAGGGAGGTTAACTGAAGCTTTCTTT. This translates into CASSYGAGRLTEAFF.

The chain carries TRBV19 and TRBJ2-2; D remains unclear. The CDR3 sequence is 16 residues long. The ends were cut back, 1 base at V and 0 bases at J, with 9 bases in the middle. Germline V gives CDR1 LNHDA, CDR2 SQIVND (reference sequence). The chain's CDR3 is CASSIVSLSNTGELFF. In DNA, the CDR3 is TGTGCCAGTAGTATAGTTAGCTTATCGAACACCGGGGAGCTGTTTTTT.

The rearrangement uses TRBV6-5 and TRBJ1-2; 8 bases fit TRBD1. J gave up 4 bases and V 6 bases, and 7 bases lay outside the gene matches. Germline V CDR1 and CDR2: MNHEY, SVGAGI. The CDR3 is 14 residues long. The CDR3 DNA is TGTGCCAGCAGGTACCGGGACAGGACCTATGGCTACACCTTC. This encodes CASRYRDRTYGYTF.

V is TRBV15 and J is TRBJ2-5; the match to TRBD2 covers 7 bases. The V gene's germline CDR1 is LNHNV and CDR2 YYDKDF (reference sequence). Unmatched junction bases numbered 9, after V lost 3 bases and J lost 5 bases. The CDR3 length is 15 residues. CDR3 sequence: CATSSDGRAVETQYF. In DNA form, the CDR3 reads TGTGCCACCAGCAGCGATGGGAGGGCCGTTGAGACCCAGTACTTC.

This clone has more than one count but fewer than ten. The V and J genes are TRBV4-1 and TRBJ2-5; tentatively, D is TRBD1 (5 bases). This CDR3 has 14 residues. CDR1 and CDR2 (germline): MGHRA, YSYEKL. Trimming took off 2 bases at V and 4 bases at J, with 11 bases between the two ends. The CDR3 reads CASSQRAGSETQYF. Here the CDR3 DNA reads TGCGCCAGCAGCCAAAGAGCAGGGTCAGAGACCCAGTACTTC.

The genes are TRBV27 and TRBJ2-3, with a weak D call TRBD2 (6 bases). The CDR3 consists of 15 residues. Trimming left V 2 bases short and J 10 bases short, with 19 bases between. Germline V gene data show CDR1 as MNHEY and CDR2 as SMNVEV (reference sequence). The CDR3 DNA reads as TGTGCCAGCAGTTTAGGGGACCCACACGGCGGGGCGCAGTATTTT. Protein: CASSLGDPHGGAQYF.

A few counts support this clone. The gene calls are TRBV9 and TRBJ2-7; weak D call: TRBD1 (6 bases). Trimming stripped 2 bases from V and 2 bases from J, with 11 bases between. This CDR3 is built from 14 residues. CDR1 and CDR2 (germline): SGDLS, YYNGEE. CDR3: CASSVGQNAYEQYF. The CDR3 DNA reads TGTGCCAGCAGCGTCGGACAGAACGCCTACGAGCAGTACTTC.